This T cell receptor beta chain was documented in a study of T cell responses to AZD1222 COVID-19 vaccine. Sequencing used immunoSEQ multiplex PCR; TCRdb keeps in-frame clones, though not all of them. This table holds some 150,000 clones, about 92% found once. V trimming: 6 bases; J trimming: 5 bases; junction bases outside the gene matches: 8. Germline V lookup: CDR1 MNHEY, CDR2 SVGAGI. This CDR3 has 15 residues. Regarding the study as a whole: Repertoires were obtained only post-peak T cell response. Nearly half of spike-specific TCRs reportedly target variant regions that are unmutated in the B.1.351 and B.1.1.7 variants.

A note on this clone: Antigen specificity is unknown.

This TCR was sampled from an adult who received the AZD1222 COVID-19 vaccine. The V call is TRBV6-5, the J call TRBJ2-3; 10 bases match TRBD2. The source material was peripheral blood, sampled 28 days after the second AZD1222 dose. In nucleotides, the CDR3 is TGTGCCAGCAGCCCCCTAGCGGGAGATCTAGATACGCAGTATTTT. This sequence encodes CASSPLAGDLDTQYF.